The next 24 T cell receptor beta chains were all read from a single sample in a study of PD-L1 blockade in urothelial cancer. The table came from immunoSEQ multiplex PCR; TCRdb's copy has only in-frame clones and leaves some out. The sample has about 72,000 clones, around 88% seen once; the top ten hold 15%. Specified time point: pretreatment peripheral blood. This specimen was PBMCs, taken around atezolizumab (anti-PD-L1) treatment. These receptors were taken from a man between 60 and 75 years old with urothelial cancer.

This clone was counted between two and nine times. The chain has TRBV5-6 and TRBJ2-5, with TRBD2 as a possible D gene (5 bases). V was clipped by 4 bases and J by 5 bases, with 12 bases between them. This CDR3 has 13 amino acids. Germline values: CDR1 SGHDT, CDR2 YYEEEE. This chain's CDR3 is CASSADPGETQYF. CDR3 bases: TGTGCCAGCAGCGCGGACCCGGGGGAGACCCAGTACTTC.

This chain joins TRBV5-1 and TRBJ2-1; TRBD2 agrees at 8 bases. V lost 0 bases to trimming and J lost 3 bases; unmatched junction nucleotides: 8. The CDR3 runs 17 residues. Germline V gene data show CDR1 as SGHRS and CDR2 as YFSETQ. This CDR3 reads CASSLGALAGHYNEQFF. Here the CDR3 DNA reads TGCGCCAGCAGCTTGGGGGCCCTAGCGGGTCACTACAATGAGCAGTTCTTC.

V usage is TRBV19 and J usage is TRBJ1-5; D ambiguous. The germline V and J ends were trimmed by 3 bases and 2 bases, with 8 bases remaining between them. CDR3 length equals 14 residues. Germline lookup yields CDR1 LNHDA and CDR2 SQIVND (reference sequence). CDR3 sequence: CASSMQDRNQPQHF. CDR3 bases: TGTGCCAGTAGTATGCAGGATCGCAATCAGCCCCAGCATTTT.

The chain couples TRBV11-2 to TRBJ2-6, with unresolved D. Germline loops: CDR1 SGHAT, CDR2 FQNNGV. There are 15 residues in the CDR3. Deletions cut 0 bases from V and 0 bases from J, with 3 bases between. The chain's CDR3 is CASSLDYSGANVLTF. CDR3 bases: TGTGCCAGCAGCTTAGACTACTCTGGGGCCAACGTCCTGACTTTC.

The chain couples TRBV6-1 to TRBJ1-3; D might be TRBD1 (5 bases). The V and J ends lost 0 bases and 4 bases respectively, with 10 bases between them. The CDR3 consists of 15 residues. The germline V gene has CDR1 MNHNS and CDR2 SASEGT. The CDR3 nucleotides read TGTGCCAGCAGTGAAGCGGAGGGGCAGGGAAACACCATATATTTT. Its protein is CASSEAEGQGNTIYF.

This clone was seen only a few times. V and J are TRBV5-1 and TRBJ2-1, with 11 bases identical to TRBD2. V shed 4 bases, J shed 7 bases, and the junction held 1 base outside the gene matches. This CDR3 is 13 amino acids long. From germline, CDR1 is SGHRS and CDR2 YFSETQ. Here the CDR3 reads CASSPSGGNEQFF. For the CDR3, the DNA is TGCGCCAGCAGCCCTAGCGGGGGGAATGAGCAGTTCTTC.

The rearrangement uses TRBV10-3 and TRBJ1-5; no definite D call. V was cut by 6 bases and J by 3 bases, with 12 bases left in between. The V gene's germline CDR1 is ENHRY and CDR2 SYGVKD. The CDR3 has 14 residues. The CDR3 nucleotides read TGTGCCATCAGCGCGGACGGGAACAATCAGCCCCAGCATTTT. Amino acids: CAISADGNNQPQHF.

CDR3 sequence reads: CASERGGLETQYF. DNA for the CDR3: TGTGCCTCGGAGCGGGGGGGCCTTGAGACCCAGTACTTC. This chain uses TRBV30 with TRBJ2-5, with TRBD2 matching 10 bases. This CDR3 region has 13 residues. Trimming took 7 bases from V and 5 from J; bases not matched to a gene: 7. Germline V gene lookup returns CDR1 GTSNPN and CDR2 SVGIG (reference sequence).

This rearrangement joins TRBV4-3 to TRBJ2-2; TRBD2 matches at 10 bases. Per germline, CDR1 LGHNA and CDR2 YSLEER. CDR3 length equals 18 residues. Trimming took 0 bases from V and 1 from J; bases not matched to a gene: 5. CDR3 in DNA: TGCGCCAGCAGCCAAGACCTCTCTAGCGGGGGGAACACCGGGGAGCTGTTTTTT. It translates to CASSQDLSSGGNTGELFF.

V is TRBV4-1 and J is TRBJ2-7, with TRBD1 as a possible D gene (5 bases). Trimming removed 0 bases from V and 2 bases from J, with 14 bases in between. The germline V gene encodes CDR1 MGHRA and CDR2 YSYEKL. This CDR3 comprises 16 residues. The CDR3 loop reads CASSQEERRAAYEQYF. The CDR3 region has the DNA TGCGCCAGCAGCCAAGAGGAACGCAGGGCGGCCTACGAGCAGTACTTC.

This rearrangement joins TRBV6-5 to TRBJ1-1, with D perhaps matching TRBD1 (6 bases). Deletions cut 5 bases from V and 0 bases from J, with 10 bases between. Germline V gives CDR1 MNHEY, CDR2 SVGAGI. The CDR3 extends over 14 amino acids. The DNA of the CDR3 is TGTGCCAGCAGTCGTGGGACACTGAACACTGAAGCTTTCTTT. Protein: CASSRGTLNTEAFF.

The chain joins TRBV10-2 to TRBJ2-7; D uncertain. CDR1 is WSHSY, CDR2 SAAADI, per germline. This CDR3 has 13 amino acids. V lost 2 bases, J lost 2 bases, and 7 bases lay in between. The CDR3 is CASSEHSTYEQYF. CDR3 sequence (DNA): TGCGCCAGCAGTGAGCACTCTACCTACGAGCAGTACTTC.

The gene calls are TRBV7-2 and TRBJ2-3, with a possible D match to TRBD2 (6 bases). The V end lost 5 bases, the J end lost 2 bases, and 20 bases lay between the germline ends. This CDR3 spans 17 amino acids. From germline, CDR1 is SGHTA and CDR2 FQGNSA. This CDR3 reads CASSRSGGAYVTDTQYF. In DNA form, the CDR3 reads TGTGCCAGCAGCCGGTCCGGCGGGGCTTACGTCACAGATACGCAGTATTTT.

This clone was detected only once. The gene calls are TRBV7-9 and TRBJ2-4; D uncertain. Germline CDR1 SEHNR, CDR2 FQNEAQ (reference sequence). The CDR3 is 15 residues long. The ends were cut back, 3 bases at V and 0 bases at J, with 9 bases in the middle. The CDR3 here is CASSFGGVAKNIQYF. In DNA, the CDR3 is TGTGCCAGCAGCTTCGGCGGCGTAGCCAAAAACATTCAGTACTTC.

As concerns this clone: The junction differs from germline at one of its ends, possibly a read error. The sample carries other DNA sequences with the same CDR3. The chain combines TRBV15 with TRBJ1-2; D ambiguous. This CDR3 contains 14 residues. Per the germline V gene, CDR1 is LNHNV and CDR2 is YYDKDF (reference sequence). CDR3 DNA: TGCGCCACCAGCAGAGCTCCGGGAGGGCGAGGCTACACCTTC. Its protein product is CATSRAPGGRGYTF.

This rearrangement joins TRBV18 to TRBJ2-1; perhaps TRBD1 as D (5 bases). Germline V lookup: CDR1 KGHSH, CDR2 LQKENI. Trimming removed 3 bases at V and 4 bases at J, with 7 bases between. The CDR3 extends over 13 amino acids. The CDR3 DNA reads TGTGCCAGCTCACCGAGACAGTACAATGAGCAGTTCTTC. Translation gives CASSPRQYNEQFF.

The chain links TRBV19 to TRBJ1-3; 9 nucleotides align to TRBD1. The V and J ends lost 5 bases and 3 bases, in that order; junction bases with no gene match: 8. The length of the CDR3 is 16 residues. The germline V gene has CDR1 LNHDA and CDR2 SQIVND (reference sequence). The CDR3 nucleotides read TGTGCCAGTAGTGAAGGGACAGGGACTTTTGGAAACACCATATATTTT. Amino acids: CASSEGTGTFGNTIYF.

The rearrangement uses TRBV5-4 and TRBJ2-1, with D tentatively TRBD1 (6 bases). The CDR3 runs to 14 residues. The V end was cut by 0 bases, the J end by 4 bases, with 8 bases between. Per the germline V gene, CDR1 is SGHNT and CDR2 is YYREEE (reference sequence). The CDR3: CASSLEGGYNEQFF. CDR3 sequence (DNA): TGTGCCAGCAGCTTGGAAGGGGGATACAATGAGCAGTTCTTC.

This chain joins TRBV11-2 and TRBJ2-5, with 10 nucleotides matching TRBD1. J was trimmed by 1 base and V by 3 bases; bases with no gene match: 2. The CDR3 loop spans 15 amino acids. In germline, CDR1 is SGHAT, CDR2 FQNNGV. CDR3 in amino acids: CASSFDRGPQETQYF. CDR3 nucleotide sequence: TGTGCCAGCAGCTTCGACAGGGGGCCCCAAGAGACCCAGTACTTC.

This clone appeared once. The chain recombines TRBV30 with TRBJ2-7; 9 positions match TRBD1. V lost 8 bases, J lost 2 bases, and 4 bases stayed unmatched. The CDR3 spans 12 residues. The V gene's germline CDR1 is GTSNPN and CDR2 SVGIG (reference sequence). CDR3 in DNA: TGTGCCGGAGGGACAGGGCCCTACGAGCAGTACTTC. Amino acid sequence: CAGGTGPYEQYF.

V is TRBV5-5 and J is TRBJ1-5; 9 nucleotides agree with TRBD1. V lost 3 bases, J lost 0 bases, and 1 base stayed unmatched. Germline V CDR1 and CDR2: SGHKS, YYEKEE (reference sequence). CDR3 size: 15 residues. This CDR3 reads CASSWTGDSNQPQHF. CDR3 DNA sequence: TGTGCCAGCAGCTGGACAGGGGATAGCAATCAGCCCCAGCATTTT.

The chain has TRBV5-1 and TRBJ1-2, with 7 bases identical to TRBD1. Germline V gives CDR1 SGHRS, CDR2 YFSETQ. The CDR3 totals 13 residues. Unmatched junction bases numbered 11, after V lost 4 bases and J lost 11 bases. The CDR3 coding sequence is TGCGCCAGCAGCAGCGGGCGGGGACAGCCATACACCTTC. Translation: CASSSGRGQPYTF.

This clone is a singleton in its sample. This chain links TRBV2 with TRBJ2-3; D perhaps matches TRBD2 (5 bases). The CDR3 is 15 residues long. Trimming left V 3 bases short and J 4 bases short, with 14 bases between. Germline loops: CDR1 SNHLY, CDR2 FYNNEI. The CDR3 spells CASSERELSADTQYF. In DNA, the CDR3 is TGTGCCAGCAGTGAGAGGGAGTTGAGCGCAGATACGCAGTATTTT.

Comment on this clone: A read error may account for a junction end that differs from germline. The chain couples TRBV7-7 to TRBJ2-3, with 7 bases fitting TRBD1. Germline V gene sequence: CDR1 SSHAT, CDR2 FNYEAQ (reference sequence). This CDR3 region has 14 residues. The CDR3 is CASSPGGGADTQYF. The CDR3 region has the DNA TGTGCTAGCAGCCCAGGGGGTGGCGCAGATACGCAGTATTTT.